These 31 T cell receptor beta chains came from one sample sequenced in a study of shared clonotypes between healthy human individuals. Positive CCR7 selection of CD45RO-negative cells yielded the naive CD8 cells, and terminally differentiated effector memory CD45RA+ cells were excluded. Profiling relied on immunoSEQ multiplex PCR, and the TCRdb table lists in-frame clones only, not all of them. The data contain roughly 2.1 million clones, just over 90% of them singletons. Sequenced material: naive CD8+ T cells from PBMCs. These receptors originate from a young man in good health. Some clones in this sample may be carry-over from other donors' samples.

V usage is TRBV6-5 and J usage is TRBJ2-1, with a tentative D call TRBD2 (5 bases). Trimming took off 0 bases at V and 8 bases at J, with 14 bases between the two ends. This CDR3 comprises 15 residues. Germline V lookup: CDR1 MNHEY, CDR2 SVGAGI. CDR3 residues: CASSYSAGAGDEQFF. The CDR3 DNA is TGTGCCAGCAGTTACTCGGCGGGCGCGGGCGATGAGCAGTTCTTC.

This chain links TRBV4-1 with TRBJ1-2; D not resolved. V lost 0 bases and J 4 bases, leaving 12 bases between the germline ends. Germline V gene lookup returns CDR1 MGHRA and CDR2 YSYEKL. The CDR3 length is 15 residues. CDR3: CASSQDLAGLYGYTF. In DNA, the CDR3 is TGCGCCAGCAGCCAAGATCTCGCAGGCCTCTATGGCTACACCTTC.

CDR3 loop: CASSGAGSYNEQFF. Written as DNA, the CDR3 is TGTGCCAGCAGTGGCGCCGGCTCCTACAATGAGCAGTTCTTC. V and J are TRBV6-5 and TRBJ2-1, with D unresolved. Trimming took off 5 bases at V and 0 bases at J, with 8 bases between the two ends. The CDR3 contains 14 residues. Germline V gene sequence: CDR1 MNHEY, CDR2 SVGAGI.

This clone is a singleton in its sample. The chain has TRBV27 and TRBJ1-1; D unclear. Trimming removed 5 bases from V and 8 bases from J, with 21 bases in between. CDR3 length: 15 residues. CDR1 MNHEY and CDR2 SMNVEV come from the germline V gene (reference sequence). The CDR3 region has the DNA TGTGCCAGCAGTCCAACCACCGGGTTTGGAGGCGAAGCTTTCTTT. Residues: CASSPTTGFGGEAFF.

The chain uses TRBV28 and TRBJ2-4; maybe TRBD1 (6 bases). Germline V lookup: CDR1 MDHEN, CDR2 SYDVKM. CDR3 length equals 16 residues. Trimming pared 2 bases from V and 3 bases from J, leaving 14 bases between. In DNA form, the CDR3 reads TGTGCCAGCAGTTTAACCTCTGGGACATACAAAAACATTCAGTACTTC. This sequence encodes CASSLTSGTYKNIQYF.

V is TRBV5-5 and J is TRBJ1-2, with 9 nucleotides matching TRBD1. Germline CDR1 is SGHKS and CDR2 is YYEKEE (reference sequence). J gave up 6 bases and V 0 bases, and 9 bases lay outside the gene matches. This CDR3 comprises 16 residues. The CDR3 here is CASSLGTGVVSHGYTF. CDR3 bases: TGTGCCAGCAGCTTGGGGACAGGGGTTGTGTCCCATGGCTACACCTTC.

The chain employs TRBV4-2 and TRBJ2-7; 9 bases agree with TRBD2. Germline V gene sequence: CDR1 LGHNA, CDR2 YNFKEQ. This CDR3 is 14 amino acids long. Unmatched junction bases numbered 3, after V lost 4 bases and J lost 2 bases. The CDR3 DNA follows: TGTGCCAGCAGCCCGGCTAGCGGGGCCTACGAGCAGTACTTC. This codes for CASSPASGAYEQYF.

The V and J genes are TRBV29-1 and TRBJ1-1; TRBD1 might be the D (5 bases). The germline V gene encodes CDR1 SQVTM and CDR2 ANQGSEA. The V end lost 1 base, the J end lost 1 base, and 7 bases lay between the germline ends. The CDR3 runs to 13 residues. CDR3 loop: CSVEVGENTEAFF. The CDR3 DNA follows: TGCAGCGTTGAAGTAGGGGAGAACACTGAAGCTTTCTTT.

This clone has only a few counts. V and J are TRBV6-1 and TRBJ1-1, with D unclear. Per germline, CDR1 MNHNS and CDR2 SASEGT. V dropped 3 bases and J dropped 7 bases, with 12 bases sitting between them. The CDR3 is 13 residues long. The CDR3 sequence is CASSETDSNEAFF. The CDR3 DNA follows: TGTGCCAGCAGTGAGACGGATTCAAATGAAGCTTTCTTT.

Note on this clone: Other DNA sequences in this sample translate to the same CDR3. The gene calls are TRBV11-2 and TRBJ2-7; 9 nucleotides line up with TRBD2. The CDR3 is made up of 15 amino acids. V lost 1 base and J lost 3; bases outside the gene matches: 4. Germline-derived CDR1 and CDR2 are SGHAT and FQNNGV. CDR3 nucleotides: TGTGCCAGCAGCTTAGTCCTAGCGGGGCACTACGAGCAGTACTTC. Its protein is CASSLVLAGHYEQYF. The whole variable domain, remainder taken from reference TRBV11-2 and TRBJ2-7, is EAGVAQSPRYKIIEKRQSVAFWCNPISGHATLYWYQQILGQGPKLLIQFQNNGVVDDSQLPKDRFSAERLKGVDSTLKIQPAKLEDSAVYLCASSLVLAGHYEQYFGPGTRLTVT.

The chain uses TRBV28 and TRBJ2-7; a weak D match, TRBD1 (5 bases). This CDR3 spans 14 amino acids. CDR1 is MDHEN, CDR2 SYDVKM, per germline. Trimming shortened V by 3 bases and J by 6 bases, and 15 bases separated the two germline ends. The CDR3 nucleotides are TGTGCCAGCAGTTTTGCCAGGGAAGTAATCGAGCAGTACTTC. Its protein product is CASSFAREVIEQYF.

The V gene is TRBV7-9, the J gene TRBJ2-1; 13 bases agree with TRBD2. Germline V gives CDR1 SEHNR, CDR2 FQNEAQ (reference sequence). Trimming took 5 bases from V and 9 from J; bases not matched to a gene: 10. The CDR3 is made up of 16 amino acids. Here the CDR3 reads CASSSRVGLAGLEQFF. The CDR3 coding sequence is TGTGCCAGCAGCAGCCGCGTGGGACTAGCGGGACTTGAGCAGTTCTTC.

The rearrangement links TRBV28 to TRBJ2-7; 12 nucleotides match TRBD2. The CDR3 spans 15 residues. Germline lookup yields CDR1 MDHEN and CDR2 SYDVKM. The trim removed 7 bases at V and 2 bases at J, leaving 6 bases unmatched. CDR3 DNA: TGTGCCAGCAACCTACTAGCGGGAGGCCCCTACGAGCAGTACTTC. Translating it yields CASNLLAGGPYEQYF.

The rearrangement joins TRBV7-9 to TRBJ1-6, with D unresolved. The germline V gene has CDR1 SEHNR and CDR2 FQNEAQ (reference sequence). This CDR3 comprises 13 residues. Between the trimmed V and J ends, which lost 5 bases and 10 bases, there was a span of 12 bases. The CDR3 protein is CASSPGIGSPLHF. The CDR3 nucleotides read TGTGCCAGCAGCCCGGGGATCGGATCACCCCTCCACTTT.

The chain's CDR3 is CASSSDSTDTQYF. The CDR3 DNA reads TGTGCCAGCAGTTCGGACAGCACAGATACGCAGTATTTT. The genes are TRBV28 and TRBJ2-3, with D unclear. CDR3 size: 13 residues. Germline-derived CDR1 and CDR2 are MDHEN and SYDVKM. V was clipped by 4 bases and J by 0 bases, with 5 bases between them.

The rearrangement uses TRBV9 and TRBJ2-1; 9 bases are shared with TRBD2. The V and J ends lost 1 base and 5 bases, in that order; junction bases with no gene match: 7. The V gene's germline CDR1 is SGDLS and CDR2 YYNGEE. The length of the CDR3 is 16 residues. CDR3 loop: CASSVFLAGPNNEQFF. CDR3 coding DNA: TGTGCCAGCAGCGTATTTCTAGCGGGACCGAACAATGAGCAGTTCTTC.

CDR3 sequence (DNA): TGCGCCAGCAGCTCGGGACAGGGAGTTAACACCGGGGAGCTGTTTTTT. Its protein product is CASSSGQGVNTGELFF. The rearrangement links TRBV5-1 to TRBJ2-2; TRBD1 matches at 9 bases. The CDR3 sequence is 16 residues long. Germline lookup yields CDR1 SGHRS and CDR2 YFSETQ. Trimming removed 3 bases from V and 2 bases from J; junction bases left unmatched: 5.

V gene TRBV27 combines with J gene TRBJ1-5; D gene unclear. This CDR3 region has 14 residues. V lost 3 bases and J 1 base, leaving 7 bases between the germline ends. The germline V gene encodes CDR1 MNHEY and CDR2 SMNVEV (reference sequence). The CDR3: CASSFTPSNQPQHF. CDR3 nucleotide sequence: TGTGCCAGCAGTTTTACACCAAGCAATCAGCCCCAGCATTTT.

On this clone itself: One end of the junction varies from germline; a read error may be responsible. The chain uses TRBV11-2 and TRBJ2-7; D not certain. Germline CDR1 reads SGHAT; CDR2 reads FQNNGV. There are 12 residues in the CDR3. Here the CDR3 reads CASSVERYEQYF. The CDR3 nucleotides read TGTGCCAGCAGCGTAGAACGCTACGAGCAGTACTTC.

The V call is TRBV28, the J call TRBJ1-5; the match to TRBD1 covers 9 bases. In germline, CDR1 is MDHEN, CDR2 SYDVKM. V trimming: 5 bases; J trimming: 2 bases; junction bases outside the gene matches: 4. CDR3 size: 15 residues. CDR3 sequence: CASSRTGERNQPQHF. CDR3 DNA: TGTGCCAGCAGTCGGACAGGGGAGCGCAATCAGCCCCAGCATTTT.

The chain uses TRBV25-1 and TRBJ2-5, with unresolved D. The CDR3 consists of 13 residues. Trimming left V 6 bases short and J 1 base short, with 9 bases between. CDR1 is MGHDK, CDR2 SYGVNS, per germline. CDR3 nucleotides: TGTGCCAGCAGACCCTTAAGCCAAGAGACCCAGTACTTC. This sequence encodes CASRPLSQETQYF.

The V gene is TRBV7-8, the J gene TRBJ2-3; D is possibly TRBD1 (5 bases). This CDR3 comprises 15 residues. Trimming took 1 base from V and 2 from J, leaving 10 bases between them. Germline loops: CDR1 SGHVS, CDR2 FQNEAQ. The DNA for the CDR3 is TGTGCCAGCAGCTTAGAGGGGTACAACACAGATACGCAGTATTTT. Protein: CASSLEGYNTDTQYF. Supplemented by reference TRBV7-8 and TRBJ2-3, the full variable domain reads GAGVSQSPRYKVAKRGQDVALRCDPISGHVSLFWYQQALGQGPEFLTYFQNEAQLDKSGLPSDRFFAERPEGSVSTLKIQRTQQEDSAVYLCASSLEGYNTDTQYFGPGTRLTVL.

V is TRBV2 and J is TRBJ1-5; no firm D call. CDR3 length: 13 residues. Germline CDR1 and CDR2: SNHLY and FYNNEI. V was shortened by 4 bases and J by 9 bases, with 13 bases between the two germline ends. CDR3: CASSATLTGPQHF. The CDR3 DNA follows: TGTGCCAGCAGTGCGACACTCACGGGGCCCCAGCATTTT.

CDR3 region: CSVKAPPRYEQYF. CDR3 in DNA: TGCAGCGTTAAAGCCCCCCCACGCTACGAGCAGTACTTC. The chain is built from TRBV29-1 and TRBJ2-7; D ambiguous. In germline, CDR1 is SQVTM, CDR2 ANQGSEA. The CDR3 sequence is 13 residues long. V was pared by 5 bases and J by 3 bases, with 14 bases between.

The V and J genes are TRBV5-1 and TRBJ2-4; TRBD2 is a possible D gene (6 bases). From germline, CDR1 is SGHRS and CDR2 YFSETQ. Trimming took 4 bases from V and 1 from J, leaving 18 bases between them. The CDR3 loop spans 17 amino acids. The CDR3 protein is CASSLSTSRGAKNIQYF. DNA for the CDR3: TGCGCCAGCAGCCTTTCGACAAGCCGGGGGGCCAAAAACATTCAGTACTTC.

This clone was picked up one time. In DNA, the CDR3 is TGTGCCAGCAGCACCGGGACTAGCGGGCGAAATGAGCAGTTCTTC. Translated: CASSTGTSGRNEQFF. The chain links TRBV6-5 to TRBJ2-1; 12 positions agree with TRBD2. J was trimmed by 7 bases and V by 6 bases; bases with no gene match: 7. The CDR3 contains 15 residues. The germline V gene has CDR1 MNHEY and CDR2 SVGAGI.

This sequence joins TRBV7-2 and TRBJ2-5; D possibly matches TRBD1 or TRBD2 (5 bases each). V was pared by 1 base and J by 5 bases, with 14 bases between. Looked up from germline, CDR1 is SGHTA and CDR2 is FQGNSA. The CDR3 totals 15 residues. The CDR3 spells CASSLVGARGETQYF. The DNA of the CDR3 is TGTGCCAGCAGCTTAGTTGGGGCTAGAGGGGAGACCCAGTACTTC.

A word on this clone: A read error may produce the germline difference seen at one junction end. The chain employs TRBV7-2 and TRBJ2-7; D uncertain. The CDR3 sequence is 12 residues long. Germline CDR1 is SGHTA and CDR2 is FQGNSA. CDR3 nucleotides: TGTGCCAGCAGCTTAGGTTTGGTGGAGCGGTACTTC. This encodes CASSLGLVERYF. Variable domain in full (rest from reference TRBV7-2 and TRBJ2-7): GAGVSQSPSNKVTEKGKDVELRCDPISGHTALYWYRQSLGQGLEFLIYFQGNSAPDKSGLPSDRFSAERTGGSVSTLTIQRTQQEDSAVYLCASSLGLVERYFGPGTRLTVT.

The rearrangement links TRBV5-1 to TRBJ2-5, with D perhaps TRBD2 (6 bases). The J call is doubtful: the DNA matches TRBJ2-7 better. This CDR3 is built from 15 residues. Germline assignment: CDR1 SGHRS and CDR2 YFSETQ. The CDR3 region has the DNA TGCGCCAGCAGCTTGGATCTTTTCGGGGGCTACGAGCAGTACTTC. Translation: CASSLDLFGGYEQYF.

The CDR3 sequence is CASSVVRTSGRAAYEQYF. DNA of the CDR3: TGTGCCAGCAGCGTAGTGAGGACTAGCGGGAGGGCAGCCTACGAGCAGTACTTC. The V gene is TRBV9, the J gene TRBJ2-7, with 15 positions matching TRBD2. After removal of 0 bases from V and 2 bases from J, the junction contained 6 bases not matched to a gene. CDR1 and CDR2 (germline): SGDLS, YYNGEE. The CDR3 is 18 residues long.

For the CDR3, the DNA is TGTGCCAGCAGTCGAGGGGTCGGACAGAATAACAATGAGCAGTTCTTC. Amino acids: CASSRGVGQNNNEQFF. V is TRBV11-2 and J is TRBJ2-1; possible D gene TRBD1, 6 bases. Germline values: CDR1 SGHAT, CDR2 FQNNGV. This CDR3 comprises 16 residues. V dropped 6 bases and J dropped 5 bases, with 20 bases sitting between them.